The following is a T cell receptor beta chain sequence with its context. Trimming left V 8 bases short and J 6 bases short, with 10 bases between. Germline values: CDR1 MDHEN, CDR2 SYDVKM. The CDR3 covers 11 residues. Using unique molecular identifiers, the investigators prepared the TCRbeta library. Using its own MiXCR run on the PCR reads, TCRdb lists one record per CDR3 protein. The table lists about 340,000 distinct CDR3 sequences, 13% of them singletons. This entry comes from a study of T-cell reconstitution after alpha-beta-depleted transplantation in children. The chain recombines TRBV28 with TRBJ1-2; the D gene is possibly TRBD1 (5 bases). The sample here was PBMCs, taken from the stem cell graft. This receptor was identified in a human donor who donated a stem cell graft to a child with Fanconi anemia. For the CDR3, the DNA is TGTGCCAGCGGCCTGGGGGATGGCTACACCTTC. Translated: CASGLGDGYTF.